This T cell receptor beta chain is drawn from a study of T cell repertoires and HLA-DP antigens. Study overall: One alloantigen had around nine groove amino acid differences from self, the other one. The donors, ranging 18-to-29 to 60-to-69 years, included a couple of males and one female. Pre-culture CD4+ samples used around 1,100 ng DNA versus approximately 0.2 ug for CD137+CD4+ sorts. Findings and caveats of the study: Antigen presentation used HeLa cells, with total CD4+ cells responding.

Clones were sequenced by immunoSEQ multiplex PCR, and TCRdb holds only the in-frame ones, with some missing. The sample shows roughly 120,000 clones, around 92% of them seen only once. Turning to this clone: Its antigen is unknown.

CDR1 is SGHNT and CDR2 is YYREEE in the germline V gene (reference sequence). Trimming cost V 2 bases and J 6 bases, with 18 bases left between them. This CDR3 comprises 15 residues. The receptor was derived from a woman aged 18-29 years in good health and CMV-seronegative. The J gene is TRBJ2-7, the V gene TRBV5-4; D possibly uses TRBD1 or TRBD2 (7 bases each). The sample taken for sequencing was CD4+ T cells from PBMCs. DNA of the CDR3: TGTGCCAGCAGCTTCAGGGGGGAGGGAACCCGCGAGCAGTACGTC. Residues: CASSFRGEGTREQYV.